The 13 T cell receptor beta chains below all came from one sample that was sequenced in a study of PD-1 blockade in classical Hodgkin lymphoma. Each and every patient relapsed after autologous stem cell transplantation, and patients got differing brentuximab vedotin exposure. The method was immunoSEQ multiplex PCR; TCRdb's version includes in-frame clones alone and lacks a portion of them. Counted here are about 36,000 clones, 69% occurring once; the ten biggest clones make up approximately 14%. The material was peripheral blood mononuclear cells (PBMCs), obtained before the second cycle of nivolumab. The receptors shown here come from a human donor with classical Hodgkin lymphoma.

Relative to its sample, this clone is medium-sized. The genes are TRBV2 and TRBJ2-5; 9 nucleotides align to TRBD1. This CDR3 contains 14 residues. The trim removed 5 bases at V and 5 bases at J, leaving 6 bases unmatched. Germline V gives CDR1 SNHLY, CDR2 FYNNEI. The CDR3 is CASSSQGAQETQYF. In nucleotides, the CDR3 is TGTGCCAGCAGTTCACAGGGGGCGCAGGAGACCCAGTACTTC.

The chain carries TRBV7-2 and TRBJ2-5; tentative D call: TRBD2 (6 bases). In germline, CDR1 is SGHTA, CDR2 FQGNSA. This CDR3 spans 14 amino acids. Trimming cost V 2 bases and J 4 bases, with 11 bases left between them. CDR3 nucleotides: TGTGCCAGCAGCTTATTTATTAGCGGAGAGACCCAGTACTTC. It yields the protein CASSLFISGETQYF. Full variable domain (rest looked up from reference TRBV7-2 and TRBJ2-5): GAGVSQSPSNKVTEKGKDVELRCDPISGHTALYWYRQSLGQGLEFLIYFQGNSAPDKSGLPSDRFSAERTGGSVSTLTIQRTQQEDSAVYLCASSLFISGETQYFGPGTRLLVL.

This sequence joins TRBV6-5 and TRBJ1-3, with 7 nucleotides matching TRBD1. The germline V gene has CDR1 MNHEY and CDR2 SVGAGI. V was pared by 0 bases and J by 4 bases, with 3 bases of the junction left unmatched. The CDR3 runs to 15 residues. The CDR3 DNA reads TGTGCCAGCAGTTACTCGGACAGGTCAGGAAACACCATATATTTT. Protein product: CASSYSDRSGNTIYF.

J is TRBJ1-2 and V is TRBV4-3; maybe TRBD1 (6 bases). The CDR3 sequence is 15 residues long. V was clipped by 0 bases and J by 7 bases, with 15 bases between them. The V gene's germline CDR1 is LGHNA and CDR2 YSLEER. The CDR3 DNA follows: TGCGCCAGCAGCCAAGAGGGGTGGGGGGCCAGTGGCTACACCTTC. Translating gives CASSQEGWGASGYTF.

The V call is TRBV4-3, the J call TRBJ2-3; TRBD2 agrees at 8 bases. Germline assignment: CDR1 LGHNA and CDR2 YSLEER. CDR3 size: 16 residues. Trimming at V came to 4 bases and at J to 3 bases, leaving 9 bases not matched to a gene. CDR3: CASSPSRGLGTDTQYF. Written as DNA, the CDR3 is TGCGCCAGCAGCCCCTCTAGGGGACTAGGGACAGATACGCAGTATTTT.

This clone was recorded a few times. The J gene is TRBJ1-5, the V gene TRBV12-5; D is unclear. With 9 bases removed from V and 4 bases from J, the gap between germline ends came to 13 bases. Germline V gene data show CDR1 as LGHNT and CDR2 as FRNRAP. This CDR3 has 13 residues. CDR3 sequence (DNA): TGTGCTAGCACAAGAGAATTTAATCAGCCCCAGCATTTT. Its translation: CASTREFNQPQHF.

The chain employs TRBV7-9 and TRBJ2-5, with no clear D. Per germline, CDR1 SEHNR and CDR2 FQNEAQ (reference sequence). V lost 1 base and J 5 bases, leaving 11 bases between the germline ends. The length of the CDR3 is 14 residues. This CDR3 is CASSLGVGWETQYF. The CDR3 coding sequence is TGTGCCAGCAGCTTAGGAGTGGGTTGGGAGACCCAGTACTTC.

The CDR3: CASSQGRGGRSGNTIYF. DNA of the CDR3: TGCGCCAGCAGCCAAGGCCGGGGGGGCAGGTCTGGAAACACCATATATTTT. The chain uses TRBV4-1 and TRBJ1-3, with a possible D match to TRBD1 (6 bases). This CDR3 region has 17 residues. V lost 1 base and J 1 base, leaving 14 bases between the germline ends. The germline V gene encodes CDR1 MGHRA and CDR2 YSYEKL.

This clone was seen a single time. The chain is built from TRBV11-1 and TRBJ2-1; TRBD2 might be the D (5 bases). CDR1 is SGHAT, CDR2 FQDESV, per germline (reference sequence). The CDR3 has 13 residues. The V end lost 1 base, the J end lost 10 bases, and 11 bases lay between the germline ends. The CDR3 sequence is CASSLGTPAEQFF. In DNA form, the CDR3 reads TGTGCCAGCAGCTTAGGGACTCCTGCCGAGCAGTTCTTC.

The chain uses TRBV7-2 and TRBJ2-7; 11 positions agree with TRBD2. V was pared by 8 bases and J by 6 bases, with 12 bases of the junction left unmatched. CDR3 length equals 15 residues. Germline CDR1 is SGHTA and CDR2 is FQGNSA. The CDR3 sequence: CASLGTSGTTGEQYF. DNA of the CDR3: TGTGCCAGCCTCGGGACTAGCGGTACCACCGGCGAGCAGTACTTC.

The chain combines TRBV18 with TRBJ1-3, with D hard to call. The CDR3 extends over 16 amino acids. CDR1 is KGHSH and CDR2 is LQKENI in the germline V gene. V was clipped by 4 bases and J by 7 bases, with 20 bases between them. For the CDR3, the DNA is TGTGCCAGCTCACTACGTATTACTCCCGGGAGCAACACCATATATTTT. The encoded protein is CASSLRITPGSNTIYF.

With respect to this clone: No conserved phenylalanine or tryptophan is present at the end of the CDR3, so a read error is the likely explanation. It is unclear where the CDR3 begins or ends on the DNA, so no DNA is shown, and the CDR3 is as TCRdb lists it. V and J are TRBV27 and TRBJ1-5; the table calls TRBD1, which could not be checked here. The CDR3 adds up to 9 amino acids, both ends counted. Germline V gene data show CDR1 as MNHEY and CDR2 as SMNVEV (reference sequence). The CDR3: CASSHRGSV.

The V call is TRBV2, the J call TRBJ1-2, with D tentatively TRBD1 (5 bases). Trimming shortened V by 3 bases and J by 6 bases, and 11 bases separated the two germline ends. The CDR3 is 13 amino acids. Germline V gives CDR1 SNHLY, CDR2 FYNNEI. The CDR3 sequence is CASSDREWNGYTF. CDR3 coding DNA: TGTGCCAGCAGTGACAGGGAGTGGAATGGCTACACCTTC.